The 20 T cell receptor beta chains below were found in one sample sequenced in a study of blood T cells in healthy people across ages. The second PCR ran roughly 6 to 11 cycles with a sample-barcoded 5' primer and J-beta primers. TCRdb reprocessed the 5' RACE reads with MiXCR, giving one entry per CDR3 protein. The table includes about 2 million distinct CDR3 sequences, around half detected once. Sequenced material: blood. Every receptor here comes from a woman between 35 and 50 years old in good health.

This clonotype was seen a single time. The V call is TRBV4-3, the J call TRBJ2-1; 9 nucleotides line up with TRBD1. Losses at the gene ends were 2 bases for V and 9 bases for J; bases not matched to a gene: 11. Germline V gives CDR1 LGHNA, CDR2 YSLEER. This CDR3 is 16 amino acids long. CDR3 residues: CASSQRATGGFPEQFF. The DNA for the CDR3 is TGCGCCAGCAGCCAACGTGCGACAGGGGGTTTCCCTGAGCAGTTCTTC.

The chain joins TRBV7-2 to TRBJ2-1, with 7 bases identical to TRBD1. V gave up 5 bases and J gave up 10 bases; unmatched junction bases: 5. The CDR3 totals 12 residues. The V gene's germline CDR1 is SGHTA and CDR2 FQGNSA. CDR3 nucleotide sequence: TGTGCCAGCAGCCAAACAGGGGACGAGCAGTTCTTC. Translation: CASSQTGDEQFF.

The CDR3 region has the DNA TGTGCCAGCAGCTTAGGTCTCCGGGACATGAACTACGAGCAGTACTTC. Amino acids: CASSLGLRDMNYEQYF. The V gene is TRBV13, the J gene TRBJ2-7; a possible D gene is TRBD1 (6 bases). The CDR3 is 16 amino acids. The V gene lost 0 bases and the J gene lost 3 bases, with 15 bases spanning the gap. CDR1 is PRHDT and CDR2 is FYEKMQ in the germline V gene (reference sequence).

The V gene is TRBV4-3, the J gene TRBJ1-5; maybe TRBD1 (5 bases). This CDR3 is built from 17 residues. Per the germline V gene, CDR1 is LGHNA and CDR2 is YSLEER. V was shortened by 3 bases and J by 6 bases, with 21 bases between the two germline ends. This CDR3 reads CASSQSWDRPAIQPQHF. CDR3 bases: TGCGCCAGCAGCCAGTCATGGGACCGCCCCGCGATTCAGCCCCAGCATTTT.

The count of this clonotype is one. The chain couples TRBV6-1 to TRBJ2-1, with a possible D match to TRBD2 (6 bases). V gave up 2 bases and J gave up 6 bases, with 14 bases separating them. Germline V lookup: CDR1 MNHNS, CDR2 SASEGT. CDR3 length: 15 amino acids. CDR3 loop: CASSEFRGFRNEQFF. The DNA of the CDR3 is TGTGCCAGCAGTGAATTTCGGGGGTTTCGCAATGAGCAGTTCTTC.

This chain connects TRBV7-9 to TRBJ2-3; unclear D gene. CDR3 length: 16 residues. Trimming took 4 bases from V and 1 from J, leaving 15 bases between them. Germline lookup yields CDR1 SEHNR and CDR2 FQNEAQ (reference sequence). Here the CDR3 DNA reads TGTGCCAGCAGCTCTGGGATCAACCTCCGCACAGATACGCAGTATTTT. Translating it yields CASSSGINLRTDTQYF.

The chain recombines TRBV7-6 with TRBJ2-7; D is ambiguous. V shed 7 bases and J shed 4 bases, with 14 bases lying between them. Germline values: CDR1 SGHVS, CDR2 FNYEAQ. CDR3 length: 13 amino acids. The CDR3 sequence: CASTHPGVYEQYF. DNA for the CDR3: TGTGCCAGCACCCACCCGGGTGTTTACGAGCAGTACTTC.

The V gene is TRBV6-1, the J gene TRBJ1-2; a weak D match, TRBD1 (5 bases). Trimming pared 3 bases from V and 7 bases from J, leaving 12 bases between. This CDR3 is 13 amino acids long. Germline-derived CDR1 and CDR2 are MNHNS and SASEGT. The CDR3 sequence: CASSERGISGYTF. CDR3 nucleotide sequence: TGTGCCAGCAGTGAGAGGGGAATTTCTGGCTACACCTTC.

This chain uses TRBV5-4 with TRBJ2-4, with a weak D call TRBD1 (5 bases). The CDR3 totals 16 residues. With 0 bases removed from V and 6 bases from J, the gap between germline ends came to 16 bases. Germline loops: CDR1 SGHNT, CDR2 YYREEE (reference sequence). CDR3 nucleotides: TGTGCCAGCAGCTTGGGGCGGAAGGGAAGGGGAAACATTCAGTACTTC. Protein: CASSLGRKGRGNIQYF.

This chain connects TRBV29-1 to TRBJ2-1; D not resolved. The end of the DNA is better explained by TRBJ2-7, so the J call may be wrong. Germline values: CDR1 SQVTM, CDR2 ANQGSEA. This CDR3 is 13 amino acids long. The CDR3 DNA reads TGCAGCGTTGCCCAAGGAACCTACAATGAGCAGTACTTC. Its translation: CSVAQGTYNEQYF.

This chain uses TRBV28 with TRBJ2-1; 10 bases are a match to TRBD1. CDR1 is MDHEN and CDR2 is SYDVKM in the germline V gene. CDR3 size: 17 residues. V shed 8 bases, J shed 2 bases, and the junction held 12 bases outside the gene matches. As DNA, the CDR3 is TGTGCCAGCTCATCACCCGCGGACAGGGGGGCCTACAATGAGCAGTTCTTC. This sequence encodes CASSSPADRGAYNEQFF.

J is TRBJ2-7 and V is TRBV20-1; tentatively, D is TRBD2 (6 bases). Trimming took off 0 bases at V and 7 bases at J, with 19 bases between the two ends. CDR3 length: 15 residues. Germline CDR1 reads DFQATT; CDR2 reads SNEGSKA (reference sequence). CDR3 amino acids: CSARDGGILYNEQYF. In DNA form, the CDR3 reads TGCAGTGCTAGAGATGGCGGGATACTTTACAATGAGCAGTACTTC.

CDR3 nucleotide sequence: TGTGCCAGCAGCTTGGGACAGGGGACGATCACCGGGGAGCTGTTTTTT. Its translation: CASSLGQGTITGELFF. The chain employs TRBV7-8 and TRBJ2-2; 10 nucleotides match TRBD1. Germline V gives CDR1 SGHVS, CDR2 FQNEAQ. CDR3 length: 16 residues. The V gene end was trimmed by 3 bases and the J gene end by 4 bases; junction bases not matched to a gene: 5. The full variable domain, in which reference TRBV7-8 and TRBJ2-2 provide the parts outside the CDR3, is GAGVSQSPRYKVAKRGQDVALRCDPISGHVSLFWYQQALGQGPEFLTYFQNEAQLDKSGLPSDRFFAERPEGSVSTLKIQRTQQEDSAVYLCASSLGQGTITGELFFGEGSRLTVL.

CDR3 in DNA: TGTGCCAGCAGAGTCCCTGGCACTCGCAGGGAAGGAATAGACATTCAGTACTTC. Its translation: CASRVPGTRREGIDIQYF. J is TRBJ2-4 and V is TRBV28; TRBD1 might be the D (5 bases). CDR1 and CDR2 (germline): MDHEN, SYDVKM. There are 18 residues in the CDR3. V was shortened by 6 bases and J by 8 bases, with 29 bases between the two germline ends.

This clonotype was detected once. The J gene is TRBJ1-2, the V gene TRBV19, with D hard to call. CDR1 is LNHDA, CDR2 SQIVND, per germline (reference sequence). V dropped 3 bases and J dropped 5 bases, with 13 bases sitting between them. The CDR3 is 14 amino acids. Written as DNA, the CDR3 is TGTGCCAGTAGTATCGGCGGTATTGGGTATGGCTACACCTTC. The encoded protein is CASSIGGIGYGYTF.

This clonotype was observed a few times. The chain combines TRBV19 with TRBJ2-3; TRBD1 matches at 12 bases. Germline CDR1 and CDR2: LNHDA and SQIVND (reference sequence). V gave up 8 bases and J gave up 2 bases; unmatched junction bases: 5. The CDR3 length is 15 residues. DNA of the CDR3: TGTGCCAGTGGGACAGGGGGCCCCTCCACAGATACGCAGTATTTT. Residues: CASGTGGPSTDTQYF.

The chain couples TRBV4-3 to TRBJ1-4; TRBD1 matches at 9 bases. J was trimmed by 7 bases and V by 2 bases; bases with no gene match: 5. CDR3 length: 15 amino acids. Germline assignment: CDR1 LGHNA and CDR2 YSLEER. CDR3 in DNA: TGCGCCAGCAGCCAACCGGGACAGGGAATTGAAAAACTGTTTTTT. Residues: CASSQPGQGIEKLFF.

This clonotype has just one count. This rearrangement joins TRBV6-2 or TRBV6-3 to TRBJ2-7, with 16 positions matching TRBD2. The V gene's germline CDR1 is MNHEY and CDR2 SVGEGT. CDR3 size: 19 residues. Losses at the gene ends were 6 bases for V and 0 bases for J; bases not matched to a gene: 11. CDR3 residues: CASSPPSGLAGGNSYEQYF. In DNA, the CDR3 is TGTGCCAGCAGCCCCCCTTCGGGACTAGCGGGGGGGAACTCCTACGAGCAGTACTTC.

This chain links TRBV6-5 with TRBJ2-5; D possibly corresponds to TRBD2 (7 bases). Looked up from germline, CDR1 is MNHEY and CDR2 is SVGAGI. V gave up 3 bases and J gave up 2 bases, with 13 bases separating them. CDR3 length: 15 residues. The CDR3 is CASSYGGAKQETQYF. The CDR3, as DNA: TGTGCCAGCAGTTATGGGGGGGCGAAACAAGAGACCCAGTACTTC.

The chain joins TRBV13 to TRBJ2-1; TRBD1 matches 7 bases. Germline CDR1 is PRHDT and CDR2 is FYEKMQ (reference sequence). The CDR3 runs 17 residues. The V and J ends lost 4 bases and 0 bases, in that order; junction bases with no gene match: 9. Here the CDR3 reads CASSSMRGPGSYNEQFF. DNA of the CDR3: TGTGCCAGCAGCTCTATGAGGGGGCCAGGCTCCTACAATGAGCAGTTCTTC.